The clone carrying this T cell receptor beta chain has at least ten counts. Per the germline V gene, CDR1 is KGHSH and CDR2 is LQKENI. The CDR3 contains 13 residues. The V end was cut by 4 bases, the J end by 5 bases, with 11 bases between. Time point of the sample: patch test 3, about 24 weeks after DPC sensitization. Treatment here: therapeutic diphenylcyclopropenone sensitization with weekly scalp DPC. The data are from a study of human T cells and chemical hapten exposure. TCRdb used MiXCR to reprocess the RACE reads, holding one entry per CDR3 protein. The sample holds about 90,000 distinct CDR3 sequences; around 9.9% are singletons and the top ten take 0.8% to 1.2%.

This TCR was recovered from a woman younger than 45 with alopecia areata. Some clones in this sample may be carry-over from other donors' samples. The sample in question was whole blood, obtained in connection with sensitization to the hapten diphenylcyclopropenone (DPC). This rearrangement joins TRBV18 to TRBJ1-1, with a tentative D call TRBD1 (5 bases). The CDR3 region is CASSRGGETEAFF. The CDR3 DNA follows: TGTGCCAGCTCACGGGGAGGGGAAACTGAAGCTTTCTTT.